This TCR beta chain was sequenced in a study of identical twins (dated by TCRdb to 2016 to 2017). For the study in its entirety: To test whether fetal clonotypes persist, the study used deep sequencing on TCR alpha and beta repertoires from monozygotic twins, unrelated adults of various ages, and cord blood. To rule out contamination, the twin experiments were replicated at different times with different library preparation protocols.

Libraries were constructed by 5' RACE. Sequencing was carried out with an Illumina HiSeq 2000. Template switching added a universal primer binding site, and the final cDNA carried a unique molecular identifier that allowed TCR cDNA molecules to be counted accurately. Specific primers in the conserved constant-segment region were used to synthesize first-strand cDNA for TCR alpha and beta chains. To control for contamination, every cDNA library carried two barcodes: a SMART-Mk sample barcode plus Illumina barcodes. Two successive PCR steps introduced TruSeq adapter sequences along with Illumina sample barcodes. The TCR alpha and beta cDNA libraries were sequenced on the Illumina HiSeq platform using custom primers. The study's processing was this. MiGEC was used to process raw reads and extract unique molecular identifiers, and MiXCR was used to find CDR3 positions. Recombination models were inferred per individual with the repgenHMM and IGoR tools using an EM algorithm. Shared clonotypes were analyzed with the tcR package in R, and sharing was normalized by the product of cloneset sizes. To study raw recombination without the effects of thymic and clonal selection, out-of-frame nonproductive sequences were analyzed. TCRdb passed the public sequencing reads through fastp at Q25 and MiXCR, retaining productive beta sequences. Merged by CDR3 protein, the rows form single entries marked with the most common genes and DNA. TCRdb, not the authors, supplied the V and J calls. For this sample there are under 300,000 distinct CDR3 sequences; 6.5% to 9.5% appear just once. The ten largest account for 3% to 3.5% of the sample.

All donors were healthy Caucasians. Three pairs of female monozygotic twins, all aged about 18 to 30 years, were included in the twin cohort. Positive isolation kits from Invitrogen were used to isolate CD4+ and CD8+ T cell populations. Study-level results and caveats: Fewer insertions were carried by abundant cord blood beta clonotypes; a weaker similar trend was observed in young adult naive repertoires, while no such trend was observed in memory repertoires. The excess sharing between twins in beta out-of-frame sequences was weaker because fewer shared sequences reduced the signal-to-noise ratio. Because the same donors could not be followed over many years, the conclusions depended on cross-sectional statistical analysis. Zero-insertion analyses could be partly confounded by invariant T cells such as MAIT and iNKT, although diverse VJ usage argued against such confounding for most clonotypes. In monozygotic twins, out-of-frame TCR alpha sharing was systematically underestimated by recombination models, although the models agreed with sharing between unrelated individuals. Compared with coincidental sharing between unrelated individuals, out-of-frame TCR alpha sequences shared between twins had an excess of sequences with low generation probability.

CDR1 is given as DFQATT and CDR2 as SNEGSKA, both from the germline V gene (reference sequence). V and J lose 5 bases and 0 bases, and a span of 14 bases separates them. The CDR3 covers 15 residues, taking in both the cysteine and the phenylalanine. Kept here is only the CDR3 DNA, which spans 45 bases and is read in frame from base 1. This clonotype was counted many times. There is no known antigen for this receptor. Within one base of it there is no much larger clone, and no base qualities were kept. This sample also appeared in a second study, on yellow fever vaccine responses in identical twins. As the second publication notes: According to the authors, the vaccine-induced T cell response in identical twins seemed to be partly convergent and partly specific to each individual. In identical twins, the study followed T cell clones that responded to the vaccine with precision.

The chain was built from TRBV20-1 and TRBJ2-1, with no confident D gene call. The specimen sequenced was CD8+ T cells sorted from blood. The TCR comes from a woman aged 18-35 years in good health. Here is the DNA: TGCAGTGCTCTGCCATGGAGACTCTCCTACAATGAGCAGTTCTTC. This is translated as CSALPWRLSYNEQFF.